Presented here are 12 T cell receptor beta chains from one specimen sequenced in a study of blood T cells in healthy people across ages. A J-beta primer mix and a sample-barcoded 5' primer were used in a second PCR of roughly 6 to 12 cycles. TCRdb itself ran the 5' RACE reads through MiXCR, one entry per CDR3 protein. The sample includes about 1 million distinct CDR3 sequences, more than 35% of them seen just once. Specimen: blood. These receptors were collected from a woman aged 55 to 70 in good health.

A few counts support this clonotype. This chain links TRBV25-1 with TRBJ2-3; no definite D call. CDR3 size: 16 residues. The germline gives CDR1 MGHDK, CDR2 SYGVNS. V was pared by 2 bases and J by 1 base, with 13 bases between. CDR3 sequence (DNA): TGTGCCAGCAGTGAAGTGGTGGGATTGGGCACAGATACGCAGTATTTT. As protein: CASSEVVGLGTDTQYF.

This clonotype was found once. The rearrangement joins TRBV7-8 to TRBJ1-1; 7 bases match TRBD1. V lost 4 bases, J lost 8 bases, and 7 bases stayed unmatched. The CDR3 is 13 amino acids. CDR1 is SGHVS, CDR2 FQNEAQ, per germline. For the CDR3, the DNA is TGTGCCAGCAGCTCGGGACAGAAGAACGAAGCTTTCTTT. Protein product: CASSSGQKNEAFF.

This clonotype was seen repeatedly, ten times or more. V gene TRBV20-1 combines with J gene TRBJ2-7; D might be TRBD1 (6 bases). The CDR3 is 13 amino acids. Trimming left V 6 bases short and J 2 bases short, with 14 bases between. CDR1 and CDR2 from the germline V gene are DFQATT and SNEGSKA (reference sequence). In DNA form, the CDR3 reads TGCAGTGCCCCCGCGGCAGGGGCCTACGAGCAGTACTTC. As protein: CSAPAAGAYEQYF.

J is TRBJ2-1 and V is TRBV3-1, with unresolved D. Germline CDR1 and CDR2: LGHDT and YNNKEL (reference sequence). The CDR3 loop spans 14 amino acids. Trimming pared 2 bases from V and 6 bases from J, leaving 11 bases between. The CDR3 is CASSQPLLRNEQFF. The CDR3 DNA follows: TGTGCCAGCAGCCAACCTCTCCTTCGCAATGAGCAGTTCTTC.

The chain employs TRBV30 and TRBJ2-4, with 11 nucleotides matching TRBD1. The CDR3 runs to 12 residues. Germline loops: CDR1 GTSNPN, CDR2 SVGIG (reference sequence). With V trimmed by 8 bases and J by 13 bases, 10 bases remained unmatched. Written as DNA, the CDR3 is TGTGCCGGGGACAGGGGGGGGAATGAGCAGTACTTC. It codes for CAGDRGGNEQYF.

The chain employs TRBV2 and TRBJ2-7; D may be TRBD1 (6 bases). Germline CDR1 is SNHLY and CDR2 is FYNNEI. The germline V and J ends were trimmed by 6 bases and 1 base, with 13 bases remaining between them. CDR3 length: 14 amino acids. The CDR3 here is CASSEDSLSYEQYF. CDR3 nucleotides: TGTGCCAGCAGCGAGGACAGCCTATCCTACGAGCAGTACTTC.

This clonotype has just a few counts. V usage is TRBV6-2 or TRBV6-3 and J usage is TRBJ2-1; D gene unclear. V was pared by 4 bases and J by 6 bases, with 7 bases between. Germline CDR1 is MNHEY and CDR2 is SVGEGT. The CDR3 is made up of 12 amino acids. In nucleotides, the CDR3 is TGTGCCAGCAGTTCCCAATTCAATGAGCAGTTCTTC. This codes for CASSSQFNEQFF.

This clonotype was seen only a few times. The chain has TRBV20-1 and TRBJ2-7; TRBD2 matches at 9 bases. CDR3 length: 14 amino acids. CDR1 is DFQATT, CDR2 SNEGSKA, per germline (reference sequence). CDR3 coding DNA: TGCAGCGGAGGAGTAGCGGGGGTGAGCTACGAGCAGTACTTC. The encoded protein is CSGGVAGVSYEQYF.

As to this clonotype: A clone one base away is much larger, so this may be a read error. The chain links TRBV10-3 to TRBJ2-7, with 7 nucleotides matching TRBD1. CDR1 and CDR2 from the germline V gene are ENHRY and SYGVKD. V dropped 5 bases and J dropped 3; count of bases not matched to a gene: 7. CDR3 size: 14 residues. The CDR3 region is CAISSRQGGYEQYF. In nucleotides, the CDR3 is TGTGCCATCAGTAGCAGACAGGGCGGCTACGAGCAGTACTTC.

This clonotype has only one observation. The chain has TRBV10-3 and TRBJ2-1, with 8 bases aligning to TRBD2. Germline trimming cut 10 bases from V and 3 bases from J; bases unmatched to any gene: 23. CDR1 and CDR2 (germline): ENHRY, SYGVKD. The CDR3 contains 19 residues. CDR3 nucleotide sequence: TGTGCCACCCAAGTGATGTCTAGCGGGTTTACAAACTACTACAATGAGCAGTTCTTC. Its protein is CATQVMSSGFTNYYNEQFF.

This clonotype was counted only a few times. The chain uses TRBV9 and TRBJ2-1; no clear D gene. Trimming cost V 0 bases and J 7 bases, with 11 bases left between them. Germline V CDR1 and CDR2: SGDLS, YYNGEE. The CDR3 contains 14 residues. The CDR3 DNA is TGTGCCAGCAGCGTAGTCGCCGTAGGGAATGAGCAGTTCTTC. This codes for CASSVVAVGNEQFF.

This clonotype was seen a few times. The chain joins TRBV27 to TRBJ1-5; a possible D gene is TRBD1 (5 bases). V was cut by 8 bases and J by 7 bases, with 12 bases left in between. The germline V gene has CDR1 MNHEY and CDR2 SMNVEV (reference sequence). The CDR3 consists of 12 residues. In nucleotides, the CDR3 is TGTGCCAGCGGGGCAGGAAAACAGCCCCAGCATTTT. Protein: CASGAGKQPQHF.